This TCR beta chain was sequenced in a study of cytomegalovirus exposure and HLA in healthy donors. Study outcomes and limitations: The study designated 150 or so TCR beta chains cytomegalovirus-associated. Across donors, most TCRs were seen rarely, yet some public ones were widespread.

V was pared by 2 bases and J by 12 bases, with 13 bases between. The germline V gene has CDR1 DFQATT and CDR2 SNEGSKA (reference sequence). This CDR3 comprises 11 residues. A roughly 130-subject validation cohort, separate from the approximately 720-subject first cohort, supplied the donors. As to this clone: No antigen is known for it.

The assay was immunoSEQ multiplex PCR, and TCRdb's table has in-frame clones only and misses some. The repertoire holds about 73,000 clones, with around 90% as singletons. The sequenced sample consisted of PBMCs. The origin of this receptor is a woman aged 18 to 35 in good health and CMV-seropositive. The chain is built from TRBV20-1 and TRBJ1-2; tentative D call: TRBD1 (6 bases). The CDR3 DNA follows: TGCAGTGCTAGACCAAACAGGGAGAACACCTTC. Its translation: CSARPNRENTF.